The 9 T cell receptor beta chains reported below all come from one sample, sequenced in a study of T cells in Graves' hyperthyroidism and ophthalmopathy. Amplified regions were TCR beta CDR3 sequences from RNA transcripts. During a first-round RT-PCR of the TCR CDR3, the HTBI primer set was used. One entry per CDR3 protein results from TCRdb running MiXCR on the multiplex PCR reads. The sample carries about 350,000 distinct CDR3 sequences, roughly 15% recorded once. The sequencing sample was made of blood. The receptors originated from a woman aged 40 to 50 with Graves' ophthalmopathy.

This clonotype was recorded at least ten times. This chain uses TRBV27 with TRBJ2-1; 8 bases line up with TRBD1. The CDR3 covers 14 residues. J lost 4 bases, V lost 7 bases, and 6 bases had no gene match. Germline V gives CDR1 MNHEY, CDR2 SMNVEV (reference sequence). The CDR3 region has the DNA TGTGCCAGCATGGTCAGGGGGCTTTACAATGAGCAGTTCTTC. Its protein is CASMVRGLYNEQFF.

The sample holds a few counts of this clonotype. V usage is TRBV4-1 and J usage is TRBJ2-7, with 8 nucleotides matching TRBD2. The V and J ends lost 1 base and 4 bases, in that order; junction bases with no gene match: 6. Germline-derived CDR1 and CDR2 are MGHRA and YSYEKL. The CDR3 loop spans 15 amino acids. The CDR3 nucleotides read TGCGCCAGCAGCCAAGCCTCGGGGGGGCGGTACGAGCAGTACTTC. Protein: CASSQASGGRYEQYF.

There are many counts of this clonotype. This chain joins TRBV13 and TRBJ2-1; D ambiguous. V was trimmed by 4 bases and J by 8 bases, leaving 18 bases between them. The CDR3 is 15 residues long. Germline V gene data show CDR1 as PRHDT and CDR2 as FYEKMQ (reference sequence). CDR3 sequence: CASSSRGAPGHEQFF. CDR3 nucleotide sequence: TGTGCCAGCAGCTCCAGAGGAGCCCCGGGCCATGAGCAGTTCTTC.

This clonotype was seen only a few times. The V and J genes are TRBV20-1 and TRBJ2-7; the match to TRBD1 covers 9 bases. V dropped 0 bases and J dropped 2; count of bases not matched to a gene: 2. This CDR3 has 14 amino acids. CDR1 and CDR2 from the germline V gene are DFQATT and SNEGSKA (reference sequence). CDR3 DNA: TGCAGTGCTAGAGAACAGGGGGCCCCCTACGAGCAGTACTTC. Its translation: CSAREQGAPYEQYF.

This clonotype was observed at least ten times. The chain recombines TRBV24-1 with TRBJ2-1, with 8 bases matching TRBD2. The trim removed 0 bases at V and 7 bases at J, leaving 7 bases unmatched. The CDR3 has 16 amino acids. CDR1 is KGHDR and CDR2 is SFDVKD in the germline V gene. The CDR3 spells CATSDLLNGGANEQFF. The CDR3 DNA sequence: TGTGCCACCAGTGATTTGTTGAACGGGGGGGCGAATGAGCAGTTCTTC.

This clonotype came up a few times. The rearrangement links TRBV6-1 to TRBJ2-2, with 10 bases aligning to TRBD2. In germline, CDR1 is MNHNS, CDR2 SASEGT. V was clipped by 8 bases and J by 4 bases; unmatched bases: 10. The CDR3 runs 16 residues. CDR3 amino acids: CASLMSGGAPTGELFF. CDR3 DNA sequence: TGTGCCAGCTTGATGAGCGGGGGGGCCCCCACCGGGGAGCTGTTTTTT.

This clonotype occurred a few times. This chain connects TRBV5-8 to TRBJ2-7; D remains ambiguous. The CDR3 loop spans 14 amino acids. The V gene's germline CDR1 is SGHTS and CDR2 YDEGEE. Trimming took 0 bases from V and 1 from J, leaving 8 bases between them. CDR3 in amino acids: CASSLDGPSYEQYF. The CDR3, as DNA: TGTGCCAGCAGCTTGGATGGGCCGTCCTACGAGCAGTACTTC.

This clonotype was counted many times. The V call is TRBV6-1, the J call TRBJ1-5; 7 bases map to TRBD1. The CDR3 is 15 residues long. The germline V gene has CDR1 MNHNS and CDR2 SASEGT. The J segment lost 2 bases and the V segment lost 5 bases, leaving 6 bases of the junction unmatched. The CDR3 loop reads CASSRSDRGNQPQHF. CDR3 sequence (DNA): TGTGCCAGCAGTCGATCCGACAGGGGCAATCAGCCCCAGCATTTT.

This clonotype was recorded at least ten times. CDR3 residues: CSARPAGTFPYEQYF. The DNA for the CDR3 is TGCAGTGCTAGGCCCGCCGGGACATTTCCCTACGAGCAGTACTTC. This sequence joins TRBV20-1 and TRBJ2-7; maybe TRBD1 (6 bases). The V gene's germline CDR1 is DFQATT and CDR2 SNEGSKA (reference sequence). The CDR3 extends over 15 amino acids. The ends were cut back, 3 bases at V and 2 bases at J, with 17 bases in the middle.